Following are 17 T cell receptor beta chains from one sample sequenced in a study of blood T cell repertoires in COVID-19. This table comes from immunoSEQ multiplex PCR, and its TCRdb copy is limited to in-frame clones, with some not included. This sample has about 250,000 clones, with around 86% found just once. Sequenced material: PBMCs or T cells enriched from blood (not recorded which). All receptors come from a woman in her fifties or sixties who had recovered from COVID-19.

The sample holds a few counts of this clone. The V call is TRBV6-1, the J call TRBJ2-2; D might be TRBD1 (5 bases). Germline values: CDR1 MNHNS, CDR2 SASEGT. The CDR3 spans 17 residues. V lost 2 bases and J 3 bases, leaving 16 bases between the germline ends. In DNA form, the CDR3 reads TGTGCCAGCAGTGAACAACCTGCAGGGTACGACACCGGGGAGCTGTTTTTT. Encoded protein: CASSEQPAGYDTGELFF.

The rearrangement uses TRBV27 and TRBJ2-7; maybe TRBD1 (6 bases). V dropped 5 bases and J dropped 1 base, with 12 bases sitting between them. Per the germline V gene, CDR1 is MNHEY and CDR2 is SMNVEV (reference sequence). The CDR3 is 14 amino acids. The DNA for the CDR3 is TGTGCCAGCAGTCCCGTAGGACAGTCCTACGAGCAGTACTTC. Translation gives CASSPVGQSYEQYF.

This clone was seen more than once but under ten times. V gene TRBV7-2 combines with J gene TRBJ2-7; D perhaps matches TRBD1 (6 bases). Germline CDR1 and CDR2: SGHTA and FQGNSA. The CDR3 runs 15 residues. Trimming shortened V by 5 bases and J by 2 bases, and 16 bases separated the two germline ends. This chain's CDR3 is CASSLRRKGAYEQYF. The CDR3 DNA reads as TGTGCCAGCAGCCTACGTCGGAAGGGGGCCTACGAGCAGTACTTC.

This rearrangement joins TRBV7-2 to TRBJ1-1; a possible D gene is TRBD1 (5 bases). V lost 5 bases and J lost 10, with 23 bases in between. In germline, CDR1 is SGHTA, CDR2 FQGNSA. This CDR3 contains 15 residues. This CDR3 reads CASSLWPLGLQGAFF. DNA for the CDR3: TGTGCCAGCAGCCTTTGGCCGCTGGGGCTTCAGGGAGCTTTCTTT.

The CDR3 reads CASGLVRGAEAFF. The CDR3 bases are TGTGCTAGTGGTTTGGTACGCGGGGCTGAAGCTTTCTTT. The chain couples TRBV12-5 to TRBJ1-1; D is ambiguous. V lost 0 bases to trimming and J lost 6 bases, with 8 bases between them. The CDR3 has 13 amino acids. Germline CDR1 and CDR2: LGHNT and FRNRAP.

The chain has TRBV10-3 and TRBJ1-1; 7 bases align to TRBD1. This CDR3 is 13 amino acids long. Germline lookup yields CDR1 ENHRY and CDR2 SYGVKD. V shed 9 bases and J 8 bases; nucleotides not matched to a gene: 12. CDR3 sequence reads: CAIEPTGQGEAFF. DNA for the CDR3: TGTGCCATAGAACCGACAGGGCAAGGGGAAGCTTTCTTT.

This clone showed up just once. This chain uses TRBV2 with TRBJ2-7, with D tentatively TRBD2 (6 bases). The length of the CDR3 is 14 residues. CDR1 and CDR2 from the germline V gene are SNHLY and FYNNEI. V lost 6 bases and J 0 bases, leaving 12 bases between the germline ends. CDR3 bases: TGTGCCAGCAGAGGTAGCGGCTTCTCCTACGAGCAGTACTTC. Translation: CASRGSGFSYEQYF. Based on the CDR3 plus reference TRBV2 and TRBJ2-7, the full variable domain is EPEVTQTPSHQVTQMGQEVILRCVPISNHLYFYWYRQILGQKVEFLVSFYNNEISEKSEIFDDQFSVERPDGSNFTLKIRSTKLEDSAMYFCASRGSGFSYEQYFGPGTRLTVT.

The V and J genes are TRBV2 and TRBJ1-2; 10 bases are a match to TRBD1. The CDR3 has 14 residues. Germline CDR1 and CDR2: SNHLY and FYNNEI. The junction had 11 bases not matched to a gene; V was cut back by 8 bases and J by 8 bases. Here the CDR3 DNA reads TGTGCCAGCGGGCCGGGACAGGGGCCTTTGGGCTACACCTTC. Residues: CASGPGQGPLGYTF.

The gene calls are TRBV28 and TRBJ1-1; 7 bases line up with TRBD1. The CDR3 spans 14 residues. V lost 6 bases, J lost 1 base, and 5 bases stayed unmatched. From germline, CDR1 is MDHEN and CDR2 SYDVKM. The CDR3 is CASRFRDRNTEAFF. CDR3 coding DNA: TGTGCCAGCAGGTTCCGGGACAGGAACACTGAAGCTTTCTTT. Together with reference TRBV28 and TRBJ1-1, the CDR3 gives the full variable domain: DVKVTQSSRYLVKRTGEKVFLECVQDMDHENMFWYRQDPGLGLRLIYFSYDVKMKEKGDIPEGYSVSREKKERFSLILESASTNQTSMYLCASRFRDRNTEAFFGQGTRLTVV.

The chain employs TRBV5-5 and TRBJ1-1, with D tentatively TRBD1 (5 bases). The CDR3 spans 15 residues. Trimming took off 2 bases at V and 1 base at J, with 12 bases between the two ends. Germline lookup yields CDR1 SGHKS and CDR2 YYEKEE (reference sequence). CDR3 sequence: CASSFLLGGNTEAFF. The CDR3 nucleotides read TGTGCCAGCAGCTTCCTCTTGGGGGGGAACACTGAAGCTTTCTTT.

The V call is TRBV3-1 (or the pseudogene TRBV3-2), the J call TRBJ1-1; the match to TRBD1 covers 7 bases. CDR1 is LGHDT and CDR2 is YNNKEL in the germline V gene (reference sequence). The J segment lost 1 base and the V segment lost 5 bases, leaving 4 bases of the junction unmatched. The length of the CDR3 is 14 residues. The CDR3 loop reads CASSNRDRNTEAFF. Here the CDR3 DNA reads TGTGCCAGCAGCAACCGGGACAGGAACACTGAAGCTTTCTTT.

The genes are TRBV4-2 and TRBJ1-2, with 8 bases matching TRBD1. The germline V gene has CDR1 LGHNA and CDR2 YNFKEQ. The CDR3 is made up of 16 amino acids. V was pared by 0 bases and J by 6 bases, with 9 bases of the junction left unmatched. The CDR3 reads CASSQEIRQGWHGYTF. The CDR3 coding sequence is TGTGCCAGCAGCCAAGAGATCCGACAGGGGTGGCATGGCTACACCTTC.

Turning to this clone: The junction does not match germline at one end; this may be a read error. The chain employs TRBV18 and TRBJ2-7, with a weak D call TRBD2 (6 bases). This CDR3 is built from 13 residues. Germline CDR1 and CDR2: KGHSH and LQKENI. The CDR3 DNA follows: TGTGCCAGCTCACCAGGTTCTTCCTACGAGCGGGACTTC. It translates to CASSPGSSYERDF.

The chain employs TRBV19 and TRBJ1-1; D unresolved. Trimming removed 5 bases at V and 2 bases at J, with 9 bases between. CDR1 is LNHDA and CDR2 is SQIVND in the germline V gene (reference sequence). The CDR3 consists of 13 residues. The CDR3 spells CASSAQINTEAFF. The CDR3, as DNA: TGTGCCAGTAGTGCTCAGATCAACACTGAAGCTTTCTTT. The full variable domain, its missing parts supplied by reference TRBV19 and TRBJ1-1, is DGGITQSPKYLFRKEGQNVTLSCEQNLNHDAMYWYRQDPGQGLRLIYYSQIVNDFQKGDIAEGYSVSREKKESFPLTVTSAQKNPTAFYLCASSAQINTEAFFGQGTRLTVV.

The chain carries TRBV2 and TRBJ2-5; 9 nucleotides match TRBD2. The CDR3 consists of 14 residues. Trimming took 8 bases from V and 1 from J; bases not matched to a gene: 5. The germline gives CDR1 SNHLY, CDR2 FYNNEI. CDR3 region: CASYLAGTQETQYF. The CDR3 nucleotides read TGTGCCAGCTATCTAGCGGGGACCCAAGAGACCCAGTACTTC.

A single count supports this clone. The V call is TRBV12-3 or TRBV12-4, the J call TRBJ2-1, with D possibly matching TRBD1 (5 bases). Trimming shortened V by 4 bases and J by 10 bases, and 14 bases separated the two germline ends. The CDR3 runs to 13 residues. The CDR3 DNA reads as TGTGCCAGCAGTTCTGGGGCGGAAGGCGAGCAGTTCTTC. Its translation is CASSSGAEGEQFF.

This sequence joins TRBV28 and TRBJ1-2; the match to TRBD1 covers 10 bases. Germline CDR1 MDHEN, CDR2 SYDVKM. Trimming cost V 0 bases and J 4 bases; bases outside gene matches: 2. The CDR3 consists of 15 residues. In nucleotides, the CDR3 is TGTGCCAGCAGTTTATGGGGACAGGGGACCTATGGCTACACCTTC. Its translation: CASSLWGQGTYGYTF.